This TCR beta chain was documented in a study of T cell responses to AZD1222 COVID-19 vaccine. Study-wide results and limits: Nearly half of unique spike-specific TCRs reportedly avoided B.1.351 and B.1.1.7 mutated regions.

With respect to this clone: Its antigen remains unidentified.

V was trimmed by 1 base and J by 1 base, leaving 8 bases between them. The germline V gene encodes CDR1 SNHLY and CDR2 FYNNEI. This CDR3 has 15 amino acids. Data came from immunoSEQ multiplex PCR; TCRdb stores just in-frame clones and leaves some out. The data show over 65,000 clones, under 95% seen once. Sequencing was performed on peripheral blood, taken on day 0 of MenACWY control vaccination. The chain employs TRBV2 and TRBJ1-5; TRBD1 might be the D (5 bases). The TCR was taken from an adult in good health. Here the CDR3 reads CASSEEAGSNQPQHF. CDR3 DNA sequence: TGTGCCAGCAGTGAAGAGGCAGGGAGCAATCAGCCCCAGCATTTT.